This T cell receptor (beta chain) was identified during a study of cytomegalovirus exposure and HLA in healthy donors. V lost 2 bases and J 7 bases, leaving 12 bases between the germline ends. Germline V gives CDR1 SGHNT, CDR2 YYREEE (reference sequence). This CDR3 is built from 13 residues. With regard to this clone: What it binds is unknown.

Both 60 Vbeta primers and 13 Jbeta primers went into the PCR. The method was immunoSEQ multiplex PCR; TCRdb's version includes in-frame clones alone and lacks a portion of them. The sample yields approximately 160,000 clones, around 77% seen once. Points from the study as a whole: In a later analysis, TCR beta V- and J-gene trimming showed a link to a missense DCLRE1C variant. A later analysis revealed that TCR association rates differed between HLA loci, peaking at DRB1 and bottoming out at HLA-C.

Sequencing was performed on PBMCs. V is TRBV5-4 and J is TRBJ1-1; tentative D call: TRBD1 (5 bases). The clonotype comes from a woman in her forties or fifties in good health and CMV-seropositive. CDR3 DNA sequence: TGTGCCAGCAGCTTTACCCTCGGGGGTGAAGCTTTCTTT. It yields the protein CASSFTLGGEAFF.